This T cell receptor (beta chain) was captured in a study of blood T cells in healthy people across ages. A sample-barcoded 5' primer and a J-beta primer mix were used in a second PCR of roughly 6 to 11 cycles. MiXCR, applied by TCRdb to the 5' RACE reads, yields one record per CDR3 protein. The sample includes 650,000 to 700,000 distinct CDR3 sequences, 52% of them seen just once. This CDR3 contains 14 residues. Germline V gives CDR1 SGDLS, CDR2 YYNGEE. The J segment lost 12 bases and the V segment lost 4 bases, leaving 12 bases of the junction unmatched. The TCR comes from a woman older than 75 in good health. This rearrangement joins TRBV9 to TRBJ1-4; 7 nucleotides line up with TRBD1. Sequencing was carried out using blood. CDR3 sequence: CASSPRTGTMELFF. CDR3 DNA: TGTGCCAGCAGCCCCCGGACAGGCACGATGGAACTGTTTTTT. Based on the CDR3 plus reference TRBV9 and TRBJ1-4, the full variable domain is DSGVTQTPKHLITATGQRVTLRCSPRSGDLSVYWYQQSLDQGLQFLIQYYNGEERAKGNILERFSAQQFPDLHSELNLSSLELGDSALYFCASSPRTGTMELFFGSGTQLSVL.